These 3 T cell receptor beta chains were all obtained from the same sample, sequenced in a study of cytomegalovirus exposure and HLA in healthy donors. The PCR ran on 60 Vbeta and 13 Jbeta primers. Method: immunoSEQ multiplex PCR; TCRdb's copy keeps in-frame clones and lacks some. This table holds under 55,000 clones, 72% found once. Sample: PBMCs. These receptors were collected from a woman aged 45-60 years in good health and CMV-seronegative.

The CDR3 is CASSVGVGGVLGTQYF. Here the CDR3 DNA reads TGTGCCAGCAGCGTAGGTGTAGGGGGCGTATTGGGGACCCAGTACTTC. The chain uses TRBV9 and TRBJ2-5; 7 nucleotides agree with TRBD1. CDR1 SGDLS and CDR2 YYNGEE come from the germline V gene. The length of the CDR3 is 16 residues. V lost 0 bases and J lost 7; bases outside the gene matches: 12.

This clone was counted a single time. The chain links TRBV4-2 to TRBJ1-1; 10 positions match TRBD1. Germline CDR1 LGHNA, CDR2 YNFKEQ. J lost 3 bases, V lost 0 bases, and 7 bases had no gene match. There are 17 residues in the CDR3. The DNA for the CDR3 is TGTGCCAGCAGCCAAGACGCGGGACAGGGGTACGACACTGAAGCTTTCTTT. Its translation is CASSQDAGQGYDTEAFF.

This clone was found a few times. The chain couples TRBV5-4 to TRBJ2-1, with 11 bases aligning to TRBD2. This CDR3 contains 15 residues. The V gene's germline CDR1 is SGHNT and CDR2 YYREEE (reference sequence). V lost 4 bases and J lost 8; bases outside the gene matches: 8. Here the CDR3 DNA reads TGTGCCAGCAGCAGATCTAGCGGGGGGCACGATGAGCAGTTCTTC. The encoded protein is CASSRSSGGHDEQFF.